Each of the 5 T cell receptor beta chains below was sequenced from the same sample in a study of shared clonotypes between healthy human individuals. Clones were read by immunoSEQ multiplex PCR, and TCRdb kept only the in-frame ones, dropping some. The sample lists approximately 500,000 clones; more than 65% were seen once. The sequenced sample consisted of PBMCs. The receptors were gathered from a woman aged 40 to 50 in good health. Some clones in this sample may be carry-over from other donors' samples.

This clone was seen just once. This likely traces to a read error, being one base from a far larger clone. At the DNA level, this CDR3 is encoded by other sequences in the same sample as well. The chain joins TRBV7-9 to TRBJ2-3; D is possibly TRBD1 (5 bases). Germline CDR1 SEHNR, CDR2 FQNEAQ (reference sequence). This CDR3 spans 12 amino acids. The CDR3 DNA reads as TGCGCCAGCAGCCCTCAGGGAACTGGGCAGTATTTT. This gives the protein CASSPQGTGQYF.

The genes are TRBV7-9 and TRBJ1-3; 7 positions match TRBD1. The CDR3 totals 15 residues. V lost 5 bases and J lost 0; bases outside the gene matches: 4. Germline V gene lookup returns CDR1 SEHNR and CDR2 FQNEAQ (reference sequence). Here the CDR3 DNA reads TGTGCCAGCAGCCCTGGGACAGCCTCTGGAAACACCATATATTTT. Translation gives CASSPGTASGNTIYF. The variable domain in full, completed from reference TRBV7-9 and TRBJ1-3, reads DTGVSQNPRHKITKRGQNVTFRCDPISEHNRLYWYRQTLGQGPEFLTYFQNEAQLEKSRLLSDRFSAERPKGSFSTLEIQRTEQGDSAMYLCASSPGTASGNTIYFGEGSWLTVV.

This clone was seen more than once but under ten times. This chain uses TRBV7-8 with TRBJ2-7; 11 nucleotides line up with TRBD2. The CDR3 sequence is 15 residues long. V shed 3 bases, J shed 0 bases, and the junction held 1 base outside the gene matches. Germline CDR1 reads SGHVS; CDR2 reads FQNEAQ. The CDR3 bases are TGTGCCAGCAGCTTTAGCGGGAGGGCCTCCTACGAGCAGTACTTC. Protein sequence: CASSFSGRASYEQYF. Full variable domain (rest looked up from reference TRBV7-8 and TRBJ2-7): GAGVSQSPRYKVAKRGQDVALRCDPISGHVSLFWYQQALGQGPEFLTYFQNEAQLDKSGLPSDRFFAERPEGSVSTLKIQRTQQEDSAVYLCASSFSGRASYEQYFGPGTRLTVT.

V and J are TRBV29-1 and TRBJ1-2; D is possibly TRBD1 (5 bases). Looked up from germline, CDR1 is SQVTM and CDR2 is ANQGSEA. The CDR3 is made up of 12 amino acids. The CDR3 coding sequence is TGCACCGGGGGGGGAAATAACTATGGCTACACCTTC. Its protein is CTGGGNNYGYTF.

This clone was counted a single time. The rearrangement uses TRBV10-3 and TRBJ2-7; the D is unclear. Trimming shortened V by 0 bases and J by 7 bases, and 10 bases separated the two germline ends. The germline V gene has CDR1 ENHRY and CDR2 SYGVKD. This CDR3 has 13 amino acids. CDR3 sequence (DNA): TGTGCCATCAGTGAGTCTTCCGCAGAGGAGCAGTACTTC. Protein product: CAISESSAEEQYF.